This entry describes one T cell receptor beta chain. Its antigen is unidentified. Time point: proximal margin of the surgical specimen (macroscopically non-inflamed). CDR1 SGHDN and CDR2 FVKESK come from the germline V gene. V was pared by 5 bases and J by 8 bases, with 22 bases between. The CDR3 spans 16 residues. These data come from a study of T cell repertoires in ileal Crohn's disease. The overall study: Biopsies at the proximal margin of the resected specimen form MI samples. Per sample, roughly 470 nanograms of biopsy DNA were TCRB immunosequenced. General study findings and limits: Clonal expansions were more frequent in active smokers than non-smokers at surgery.

The method was immunoSEQ multiplex PCR; TCRdb's version includes in-frame clones alone and lacks a portion of them. The sample lists roughly 4,300 clones, 55% to 75% seen once, with 7.5% to 9.5% in the top ten. This rearrangement joins TRBV14 to TRBJ2-1; perhaps TRBD2 as D (7 bases). The TCR originated in an adult with Crohn's disease. The sample was ileal tissue. In DNA form, the CDR3 reads TGTGCCAGCAGCGTCCGTCGGGCGGGGGCGGGCGATGAGCAGTTCTTC. Encoded protein: CASSVRRAGAGDEQFF.